This T cell receptor beta chain was observed in a study of molecular identifiers for immune sequencing clone quantification. This clonotype turned up a few times. TCRdb used MiXCR to reprocess the PCR reads, holding one entry per CDR3 protein. The repertoire has 400,000 to 600,000 distinct CDR3 sequences, 25% of them found once; the top ten carry approximately 0.8%. Between the trimmed V and J ends, which lost 0 bases and 3 bases, there was a span of 3 bases. CDR1 and CDR2 (germline): SEHNR, FQNEAQ (reference sequence). The CDR3 runs to 12 residues. The V gene is TRBV7-9, the J gene TRBJ2-7; D uncertain. The TCR was taken from a human donor in good health. Some libraries in this study had Jurkat cell RNA spiked in. The source material was naive CD8+ T cells from blood, with Jurkat cell RNA spiked in. Noted subset: FACS-sorted CD8+CD4-CCR7+CD45RA+ naive T cells. The CDR3 DNA is TGTGCCAGCAGCTTAGCGGACTACGAGCAGTACTTC. This sequence encodes CASSLADYEQYF. The full variable domain, with the rest looked up from reference TRBV7-9 and TRBJ2-7, is DTGVSQNPRHKITKRGQNVTFRCDPISEHNRLYWYRQTLGQGPEFLTYFQNEAQLEKSRLLSDRFSAERPKGSFSTLEIQRTEQGDSAMYLCASSLADYEQYFGPGTRLTVT.